This TCR beta chain derives from a study of blood T cell repertoires in COVID-19. The sample holds a few counts of this clone. In the study's own analysis: Estimates of nucleated cell counts were drawn from the amplification of reference gene primers. TCRdb's table, derived via immunoSEQ multiplex PCR, lists solely in-frame clones and lacks some. V, J and clone size are taken as reported in that table, and D and trimming were inferred from the DNA itself. The sample carries 200,000 to 300,000 clones, more than 90% recorded once. Germline V gene sequence: CDR1 SEHNR, CDR2 FQNEAQ (reference sequence). The CDR3 totals 12 residues. Trimming pared 11 bases from V and 1 base from J, leaving 11 bases between. Followed longitudinally, the Seattle patients had been enrolled during active infection.

Sequencing was carried out using peripheral blood. The receptor was isolated from a person aged 18 to 35 with COVID-19, enrolled during active disease. This rearrangement joins TRBV7-9 to TRBJ1-1; D ambiguous. Here the CDR3 reads CAARGGNTEAFF. The DNA for the CDR3 is TGTGCCGCCCGGGGAGGGAACACTGAAGCTTTCTTT.